This T cell receptor beta chain was sequenced in a study of shared clonotypes between healthy human individuals. Researchers partitioned CD4+ cells into CD45RA+ naive and CD45RA-negative memory subsets. This table comes from immunoSEQ multiplex PCR, and its TCRdb copy is limited to in-frame clones, with some not included. The data contain 2 million to 2.5 million clones, more than 90% of them singletons. A remark on this clone: Different DNA sequences within this sample yield the same CDR3.

The CDR3 length is 15 residues. With 2 bases removed from V and 1 base from J, the gap between germline ends came to 9 bases. Germline V CDR1 and CDR2: SGDLS, YYNGEE. This chain links TRBV9 with TRBJ2-2; D is perhaps TRBD1 or TRBD2 (6 bases each). This receptor was obtained from a man younger than 30 in good health. The sequenced material came from naive CD4+ T cells sorted from blood. As for subset: CD45RA+ positively selected. Here the CDR3 DNA reads TGTGCCAGCAGCGTCAGGGGACTGAACACCGGGGAGCTGTTTTTT. This gives the protein CASSVRGLNTGELFF. Full variable domain (rest looked up from reference TRBV9 and TRBJ2-2): DSGVTQTPKHLITATGQRVTLRCSPRSGDLSVYWYQQSLDQGLQFLIQYYNGEERAKGNILERFSAQQFPDLHSELNLSSLELGDSALYFCASSVRGLNTGELFFGEGSRLTVL.